What follows are 3 T cell receptor beta chains derived from one specimen sequenced in a study of cytomegalovirus exposure and HLA in healthy donors. Primers included in the PCR were 60 Vbeta and 13 Jbeta primers. Sequencing used immunoSEQ multiplex PCR; TCRdb keeps in-frame clones, though not all of them. The sample lists under 200,000 clones, approximately 80% occurring once. Sequencing was done on a sample of PBMCs. These receptors were collected from a woman aged 50 to 60 in good health and CMV-seronegative.

The chain employs TRBV4-3 and TRBJ1-6; 8 bases line up with TRBD1. Per the germline V gene, CDR1 is LGHNA and CDR2 is YSLEER. V lost 0 bases and J lost 8; bases outside the gene matches: 3. The CDR3 consists of 15 residues. CDR3 sequence: CASSQDSGGDSPLHF. The CDR3 coding sequence is TGCGCCAGCAGCCAAGATTCAGGGGGCGATTCACCCCTCCACTTT.

The chain links TRBV6-5 to TRBJ1-1; D may be TRBD1 (5 bases). Germline V gene lookup returns CDR1 MNHEY and CDR2 SVGAGI. The CDR3 runs 14 residues. V was shortened by 4 bases and J by 6 bases, with 15 bases between the two germline ends. The CDR3 spells CASSWGVAGPEAFF. In nucleotides, the CDR3 is TGTGCCAGCAGTTGGGGGGTGGCGGGGCCTGAAGCTTTCTTT.

This chain joins TRBV19 and TRBJ2-5; 9 bases agree with TRBD1. The V segment lost 5 bases and the J segment 4 bases; nucleotides outside the gene matches: 8. This CDR3 contains 15 residues. The germline V gene encodes CDR1 LNHDA and CDR2 SQIVND (reference sequence). CDR3 in DNA: TGTGCCAGTAGTCCCTTAGGACAGGGGCCAGAGACCCAGTACTTC. Its translation: CASSPLGQGPETQYF.